This TCR beta chain was retrieved from a study of OX40 agonist ivuxolimab in advanced cancers. Study at large: Three patients responded partially, comprising one with hepatocellular carcinoma and two with cutaneous melanoma.

V lost 0 bases and J lost 1; bases outside the gene matches: 8. Germline V CDR1 and CDR2: SGDLS, YYNGEE. This CDR3 spans 17 amino acids. No patient had autoimmune disease or received systemic immunosuppression. Blood specimens came from baseline, cycle 4 day 1, and cycle 7 day 1. The protocol was immunoSEQ multiplex PCR, while the TCRdb copy is restricted to in-frame clones and leaves out a portion. The sample has tens of thousands of clones, about 90% seen once. The chain uses TRBV9 and TRBJ2-3, with 7 nucleotides matching TRBD2. This TCR was sampled from an adult with an advanced solid tumor such as melanoma, head and neck, liver or kidney cancer. The sequencing here drew on CD4+ or CD8+ T cells sorted from blood, taken in a trial of the OX40 agonist ivuxolimab. The chain's CDR3 is CASSVALASGGTDTQYF. Here the CDR3 DNA reads TGTGCCAGCAGCGTAGCTTTGGCTAGCGGAGGCACAGATACGCAGTATTTT. The full variable domain, completed using reference TRBV9 and TRBJ2-3, is DSGVTQTPKHLITATGQRVTLRCSPRSGDLSVYWYQQSLDQGLQFLIQYYNGEERAKGNILERFSAQQFPDLHSELNLSSLELGDSALYFCASSVALASGGTDTQYFGPGTRLTVL.